This entry describes one T cell receptor (beta chain). No antigen is known for it. This sample stems from a study of T-cell memory formation after mild COVID-19. Study overall: TCR clusters were mostly confined to one donor each.

This CDR3 is built from 19 residues. Losses at the gene ends were 0 bases for V and 1 base for J; bases not matched to a gene: 11. Germline V gene lookup returns CDR1 SGHRS and CDR2 YFSETQ. Findings of the study overall: Clones that shrank (day 15 to 85) were balanced CD4/CD8, whereas later expanders leaned CD4+. Contracting clones localized mainly to CM and EM when CD4+ and mainly to EMRA when CD8+.

Each CDR3 protein gets one entry after TCRdb re-called the 5' RACE reads with MiXCR. This table holds approximately 210,000 distinct CDR3 sequences, 15% to 20% found once. Sequenced input: PBMCs or a T cell subset sorted from them (not recorded which). V and J are TRBV5-1 and TRBJ2-4, with TRBD2 matching 9 bases. This sequence was found in an adult woman who had mild COVID-19 (a few samples of this study predate the infection). Cell type and time point are not known. The CDR3 sequence is CASSLELAGVGGAKNIQYF. The CDR3 nucleotides read TGCGCCAGCAGCTTGGAACTAGCGGGCGTGGGGGGTGCCAAAAACATTCAGTACTTC.